What follows is one T cell receptor beta chain and its context. Antigen unknown. By quantitative 5'-RACE with molecular barcodes, the TCR beta libraries were made. A single record per CDR3 protein comes from TCRdb applying MiXCR to the 5' RACE reads. In the table there are a few hundred thousand distinct CDR3 sequences, more than 20% of which are singletons. V lost 0 bases, J lost 6 bases, and 9 bases lay in between. Germline V gene data show CDR1 as LNHNV and CDR2 as YYDKDF (reference sequence). The CDR3 consists of 13 residues. These data come from a study of CD8 T cells in ankylosing spondylitis. General observations from the study: Clones linked with disease were CD8+ and fairly uncommon in the peripheral blood. In ankylosing spondylitis blood, a motif of eight highly homologous TCR beta variants appeared characteristic. Reports say disease-linked clones showed up significantly more in matched ankylosing spondylitis synovial fluid.

The clonotype comes from a male donor with ankylosing spondylitis or in good health (not recorded which). Sequences were obtained from blood, either unsorted or a sorted T cell fraction (not recorded which). The J gene is TRBJ2-7, the V gene TRBV15; no definite D call. The CDR3 spells CATSRDITSEQYF. The CDR3 coding sequence is TGTGCCACCAGCAGAGATATCACTTCCGAGCAGTACTTC.